This is a list of T cell receptor beta chains from one sample in a study of OX40 agonist ivuxolimab in advanced cancers. TCRdb's copy holds only in-frame clones and misses some; the assay was immunoSEQ multiplex PCR. Of 57,000 or so clones in the sample, 70% to 90% are singletons; the top ten hold about 1.2%. This sample comprised CD4+ or CD8+ T cells sorted from blood, obtained in a trial of the OX40 agonist ivuxolimab. These receptors all come from an adult with an advanced solid tumor such as melanoma, head and neck, liver or kidney cancer. Each CDR3 is given with its conserved first and last residue. D genes are given only for firm matches. Clone size is not always given. Where it is, it says once, few, many or a class for expanded clones.

CDR3aa	CDR3nt	v_gene	j_gene	d_gene	abundance
CASSVGGTSYNEQFF	TGTGCCAGCAGCGTAGGGGGTACCAGTTACAATGAGCAGTTCTTC	TRBV11-2	TRBJ2-1	-	few
CATTRPGHTNEKLFF	TGTGCCACGACCCGGCCGGGACACACCAATGAAAAACTGTTTTTT	TRBV6-1	TRBJ1-4	-	-
CASSFRGMPKNIQYF	TGTGCCAGCAGCTTTCGAGGGATGCCCAAAAACATTCAGTACTTC	TRBV11-2	TRBJ2-4	-	-
CASRQTVNTEAFF	TGTGCCAGCAGGCAAACAGTGAACACTGAAGCTTTCTTT	TRBV28	TRBJ1-1	-	-
CASSQNIAGNYGYTF	TGTGCCAGCAGCCAAAATATTGCAGGGAACTATGGCTACACCTTC	TRBV16	TRBJ1-2	-	-
CASSFQLGTGPNTEAFF	TGCGCCAGCAGCTTCCAACTGGGGACAGGGCCGAACACTGAAGCTTTCTTT	TRBV5-1	TRBJ1-1	TRBD1	few
CASSLDSPYSGNTIYF	TGCGCCAGCAGCTTGGATTCGCCCTACTCTGGAAACACCATATATTTT	TRBV5-1	TRBJ1-3	-	-
CASSKQGYEQYF	TGTGCCAGTAGCAAACAGGGTTACGAGCAGTACTTC	TRBV19	TRBJ2-7	-	-
CASSLQSGGYTYNEQFF	TGTGCCAGCTCACTTCAGTCGGGGGGCTATACCTACAATGAGCAGTTCTTC	TRBV18	TRBJ2-1	-	-
CASSQPGRDYGYTF	TGCGCCAGCAGCCAGCCTGGACGTGACTATGGCTACACCTTC	TRBV4-1	TRBJ1-2	-	-
CASSPGQGPGKNTEAFF	TGTGCCAGCAGCCCTGGACAGGGGCCCGGAAAAAACACTGAAGCTTTCTTT	TRBV7-9	TRBJ1-1	TRBD1	-
CASSATGTGSYNEQFF	TGTGCCAGCAGCGCTACCGGGACAGGGTCCTACAATGAGCAGTTCTTC	TRBV25-1	TRBJ2-1	TRBD1	-
CASSSQPGAYGYTF	TGTGCCAGCAGCTCCCAACCGGGGGCTTATGGCTACACCTTC	TRBV7-8	TRBJ1-2	-	once
CASSLEGRGYEQYF	TGCGCCAGCAGCTTGGAGGGCAGGGGCTACGAGCAGTACTTC	TRBV5-1	TRBJ2-7	-	once
CASSIISGDLREQYF	TGTGCCAGTAGTATCATCTCAGGGGACCTACGGGAGCAGTACTTC	TRBV19	TRBJ2-7	-	-